The rows below give T cell receptor beta chains drawn from one sample of a study of PD-L1 blockade in urothelial cancer. Clones were sequenced by immunoSEQ multiplex PCR, and TCRdb holds only the in-frame ones, with some missing. Of 25,000 to 35,000 clones in the sample, 75% to 90% were seen once. This material consisted of PBMCs, taken around atezolizumab (anti-PD-L1) treatment. Receptors were obtained from a man aged 45-65 years with urothelial cancer. The CDR3 runs from the conserved cysteine through the conserved F or W. Fields, in order: clone size, J gene, V gene, D gene, CDR3 protein, CDR3 DNA. D genes are given only for firm matches. Expanded clones get a size class; other rows say once, few or many, or leave the size out.

- | TRBJ2-5 | TRBV5-1 | - | CASSLRDIKETQYF | TGCGCCAGCAGCTTGAGGGACATTAAAGAGACCCAGTACTTC
- | TRBJ2-5 | TRBV30 | TRBD2 | CAWSVVGRGVQETQYF | TGTGCCTGGAGTGTAGTGGGGCGGGGGGTCCAAGAGACCCAGTACTTC
- | TRBJ2-7 | TRBV10-1 | TRBD2 | CASSDERDNEQYF | TGCGCCAGCAGTGACGAGCGGGATAACGAGCAGTACTTC
- | TRBJ1-4 | TRBV5-4 | - | CASSSQTRQEKLFF | TGTGCCAGCAGTTCCCAAACCCGACAGGAAAAACTGTTTTTT
- | TRBJ2-6 | TRBV7-9 | - | CASSRQFSGANVLTF | TGTGCCAGCAGCCGCCAGTTCTCTGGGGCCAACGTCCTGACTTTC
- | TRBJ2-7 | TRBV30 | - | CAWSARRDEQYF | TGTGCCTGGAGTGCGAGACGGGATGAGCAGTACTTC
- | TRBJ2-1 | TRBV28 | - | CASSLPSAGDEQFF | TGTGCCAGCAGTCTCCCCTCCGCAGGGGATGAGCAGTTCTTC
- | TRBJ2-7 | TRBV19 | - | CASSITGISYEQYF | TGTGCCAGTAGTATAACAGGGATTTCCTACGAGCAGTACTTC
- | TRBJ1-1 | TRBV6-6 | - | CASSLRAGTEAFF | TGTGCCAGCAGTTTAAGGGCGGGCACTGAAGCTTTCTTT
- | TRBJ2-5 | TRBV6-5 | TRBD2 | CASSSPRRGETQYF | TGTGCCAGCAGCTCCCCCAGGCGGGGGGAGACCCAGTACTTC
- | TRBJ1-5 | TRBV30 | - | CAWSVPGSLGNQPQHF | TGTGCCTGGAGTGTACCGGGGAGTTTGGGCAATCAGCCCCAGCATTTT
- | TRBJ2-5 | TRBV4-3 | - | CASSQTPGLETQYF | TGCGCCAGCAGCCAAACACCGGGACTAGAGACCCAGTACTTC
once | TRBJ1-6 | TRBV5-1 | TRBD1 | CASSEGQGISPLHF | TGCGCCAGCAGCGAGGGACAGGGTATTTCACCCCTCCACTTT
- | TRBJ2-7 | TRBV11-3 | TRBD1 | CASSLGGQAYEQYF | TGTGCCAGCAGCTTAGGGGGACAGGCCTACGAGCAGTACTTC
- | TRBJ2-2 | TRBV2 | - | CASSETIVGDRNTGELFF | TGTGCCAGCAGTGAGACCATCGTTGGCGACAGAAACACCGGGGAGCTGTTTTTT
- | TRBJ1-5 | TRBV7-9 | - | CASSSPADSNQPQHF | TGTGCCAGCAGCTCTCCCGCGGATAGCAATCAGCCCCAGCATTTT
- | TRBJ2-2 | TRBV6-5 | - | CASSYYLMGGTGELFF | TGTGCCAGCAGTTACTACCTTATGGGGGGCACCGGGGAGCTGTTTTTT
once | TRBJ2-1 | TRBV5-1 | - | CASSLALAYNEQFF | TGCGCCAGCAGCTTGGCTCTAGCTTACAATGAGCAGTTCTTC
- | TRBJ2-2 | TRBV6-1 | TRBD2 | CASSDPSGEPNTGELFF | TGTGCCAGCAGTGACCCTAGCGGAGAACCGAACACCGGGGAGCTGTTTTTT
- | TRBJ2-1 | TRBV15 | TRBD2 | CATGITGGPSNEQFF | TGTGCCACCGGGATCACGGGGGGGCCAAGCAATGAGCAGTTCTTC
- | TRBJ2-7 | TRBV28 | - | CASSFVITGGEQYF | TGTGCCAGCAGTTTCGTAATTACAGGTGGAGAGCAGTACTTC
- | TRBJ1-1 | TRBV2 | TRBD1 | CASRGDRVVPEAFF | TGTGCCAGCAGGGGGGACAGGGTAGTACCTGAAGCTTTCTTT
- | TRBJ2-3 | TRBV6-5 | TRBD1 | CASNRGRTDTQYF | TGTGCCAGCAACAGGGGAAGGACAGATACGCAGTATTTT
- | TRBJ2-3 | TRBV7-2 | TRBD1 | CASSPRDRAFADTQYF | TGTGCCAGCAGCCCCCGGGACAGGGCGTTCGCAGATACGCAGTATTTT
- | TRBJ2-3 | TRBV9 | - | CASSVGRGGDTDTQYF | TGTGCCAGCAGCGTAGGACGGGGTGGGGACACAGATACGCAGTATTTT
- | TRBJ2-1 | TRBV2 | - | CASSSSPGTGYNEQFF | TGTGCCAGCAGTTCAAGTCCCGGGACTGGCTACAATGAGCAGTTCTTC